The 9 T cell receptor beta chains in this list originate from one sample, sequenced in a study of T cells in Graves' hyperthyroidism and ophthalmopathy. There were TCR beta CDR3 regions amplified from RNA transcripts. A set of HTBI primers served as the primers for a first-round RT-PCR of the TCR CDR3. In TCRdb, the multiplex PCR reads were re-called with MiXCR into one record per CDR3 protein. Of roughly 380,000 distinct CDR3 sequences listed, about 15% were seen once; the top ten hold 8% to 13%. Material for sequencing was blood. The receptors derive from an older woman with Graves' hyperthyroidism.

Many counts were recorded for this clonotype. The genes are TRBV4-2 and TRBJ2-7; TRBD2 is a possible D gene (6 bases). Trimming shortened V by 0 bases and J by 4 bases, and 13 bases separated the two germline ends. CDR3 length: 15 residues. Germline CDR1 is LGHNA and CDR2 is YNFKEQ. DNA for the CDR3: TGTGCCAGCAGCCAAGATCGGCGGGAAGCGTACGAGCAGTACTTC. Encoded protein: CASSQDRREAYEQYF.

This clonotype occurred many times. J is TRBJ1-1 and V is TRBV6-6; 7 nucleotides match TRBD1. The J segment lost 1 base and the V segment lost 2 bases, leaving 7 bases of the junction unmatched. The germline gives CDR1 MNHNY, CDR2 SVGAGI (reference sequence). This CDR3 is built from 16 residues. CDR3 bases: TGTGCCAGCAGTTACCCCCCCGGGACAGCGAACACTGAAGCTTTCTTT. It codes for CASSYPPGTANTEAFF.

Many counts were recorded for this clonotype. The rearrangement joins TRBV11-3 to TRBJ2-5, with unresolved D. Trimming left V 6 bases short and J 3 bases short, with 17 bases between. CDR3 size: 15 residues. CDR1 and CDR2 from the germline V gene are SGHNT and YENEEA. The CDR3 reads CASRPSKTKEETQYF. The CDR3 nucleotides read TGTGCCAGCAGACCCAGCAAAACCAAAGAAGAGACCCAGTACTTC.

The J gene is TRBJ1-1, the V gene TRBV5-4; D is possibly TRBD1 (5 bases). Trimming left V 0 bases short and J 10 bases short, with 22 bases between. This CDR3 has 16 amino acids. The germline V gene encodes CDR1 SGHNT and CDR2 YYREEE (reference sequence). The CDR3 protein is CASSLERRTSDGGAFF. CDR3 nucleotide sequence: TGTGCCAGCAGCTTGGAACGGCGGACCTCCGATGGGGGAGCTTTCTTT. Using reference TRBV5-4 and TRBJ1-1 for the parts outside the CDR3, the full variable domain is ETGVTQSPTHLIKTRGQQVTLRCSSQSGHNTVSWYQQALGQGPQFIFQYYREEENGRGNFPPRFSGLQFPNYSSELNVNALELDDSALYLCASSLERRTSDGGAFFGQGTRLTVV.

Many counts were recorded for this clonotype. The chain has TRBV30 and TRBJ2-2; the match to TRBD2 covers 9 bases. Germline V gives CDR1 GTSNPN, CDR2 SVGIG (reference sequence). The CDR3 covers 15 residues. The trim removed 3 bases at V and 6 bases at J, leaving 8 bases unmatched. The CDR3 nucleotides are TGTGCCTGGAGCAAGATAGCGGGAGCGGCCGGGGAGCTGTTTTTT. Translation gives CAWSKIAGAAGELFF. Filled out from reference TRBV30 and TRBJ2-2, the complete variable domain reads SQTIHQWPATLVQPVGSPLSLECTVEGTSNPNLYWYRQAAGRGLQLLFYSVGIGQISSEVPQNLSASRPQDRQFILSSKKLLLSDSGFYLCAWSKIAGAAGELFFGEGSRLTVL.

A note on this clonotype: One end of the junction is discordant with germline, which a read error may explain. The chain links TRBV6-2 or TRBV6-3 to TRBJ2-7, with TRBD2 matching 15 bases. CDR3 length: 20 amino acids. Germline lookup yields CDR1 MNHEY and CDR2 SVGEGT. Here the CDR3 reads CASNYRPAGLAGGPAGEQYF. In nucleotides, the CDR3 is TGTGCCAGCAATTACCGACCAGCGGGACTAGCGGGAGGACCCGCCGGCGAGCAGTACTTC.

This clonotype was seen ten or more times. The chain carries TRBV3-1 and TRBJ2-7, with D perhaps matching TRBD2 (5 bases). Trimming took off 4 bases at V and 2 bases at J, with 12 bases between the two ends. The CDR3 is 14 amino acids. Germline values: CDR1 LGHDT, CDR2 YNNKEL (reference sequence). CDR3 sequence reads: CASSPRAEAYEQYF. CDR3 in DNA: TGTGCCAGCAGCCCTCGAGCGGAAGCCTACGAGCAGTACTTC.

In its sample, this clonotype was seen many times. This chain joins TRBV2 and TRBJ1-5, with a weak D call TRBD1 (5 bases). Germline CDR1 is SNHLY and CDR2 is FYNNEI. The CDR3 totals 13 residues. Trimming stripped 6 bases from V and 4 bases from J, with 10 bases between. CDR3 residues: CASRGERNQPQHF. In DNA, the CDR3 is TGTGCCAGCAGGGGGGAGCGGAATCAGCCCCAGCATTTT.

This clonotype has ten or more counts. The rearrangement joins TRBV5-1 to TRBJ2-2; no clear D gene. The CDR3 loop spans 14 amino acids. CDR1 SGHRS and CDR2 YFSETQ come from the germline V gene. The germline V and J ends were trimmed by 2 bases and 5 bases, with 10 bases remaining between them. The CDR3 is CASSLQGGTGELFF. DNA of the CDR3: TGCGCCAGCAGCTTACAAGGTGGTACCGGGGAGCTGTTTTTT.